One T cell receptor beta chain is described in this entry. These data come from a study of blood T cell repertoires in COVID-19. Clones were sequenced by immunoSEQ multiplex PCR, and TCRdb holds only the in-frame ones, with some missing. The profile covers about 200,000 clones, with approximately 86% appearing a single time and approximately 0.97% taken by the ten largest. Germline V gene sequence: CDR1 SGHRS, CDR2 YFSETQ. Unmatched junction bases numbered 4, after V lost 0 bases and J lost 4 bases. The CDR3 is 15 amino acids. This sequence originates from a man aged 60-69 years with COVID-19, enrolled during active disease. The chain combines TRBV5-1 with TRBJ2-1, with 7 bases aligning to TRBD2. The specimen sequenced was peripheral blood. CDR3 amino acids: CASSLDSGTYNEQFF. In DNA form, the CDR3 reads TGCGCCAGCAGCTTGGACAGCGGGACTTACAATGAGCAGTTCTTC.